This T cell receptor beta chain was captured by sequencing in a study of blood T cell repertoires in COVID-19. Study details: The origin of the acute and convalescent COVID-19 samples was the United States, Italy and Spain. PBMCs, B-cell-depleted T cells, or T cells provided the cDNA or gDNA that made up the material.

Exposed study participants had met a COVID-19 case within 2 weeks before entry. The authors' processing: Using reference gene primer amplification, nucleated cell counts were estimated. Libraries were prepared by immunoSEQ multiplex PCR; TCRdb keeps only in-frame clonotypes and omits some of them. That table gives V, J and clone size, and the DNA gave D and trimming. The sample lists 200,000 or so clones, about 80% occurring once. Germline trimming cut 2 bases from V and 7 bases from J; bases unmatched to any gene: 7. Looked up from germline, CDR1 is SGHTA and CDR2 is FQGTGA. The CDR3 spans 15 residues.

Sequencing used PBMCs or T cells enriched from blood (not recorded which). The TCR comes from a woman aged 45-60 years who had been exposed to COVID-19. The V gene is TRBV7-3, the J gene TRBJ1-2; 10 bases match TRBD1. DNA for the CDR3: TGTGCCAGCAGCTTACATGGACAGGGGGATTTTGGCTACACCTTC. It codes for CASSLHGQGDFGYTF.